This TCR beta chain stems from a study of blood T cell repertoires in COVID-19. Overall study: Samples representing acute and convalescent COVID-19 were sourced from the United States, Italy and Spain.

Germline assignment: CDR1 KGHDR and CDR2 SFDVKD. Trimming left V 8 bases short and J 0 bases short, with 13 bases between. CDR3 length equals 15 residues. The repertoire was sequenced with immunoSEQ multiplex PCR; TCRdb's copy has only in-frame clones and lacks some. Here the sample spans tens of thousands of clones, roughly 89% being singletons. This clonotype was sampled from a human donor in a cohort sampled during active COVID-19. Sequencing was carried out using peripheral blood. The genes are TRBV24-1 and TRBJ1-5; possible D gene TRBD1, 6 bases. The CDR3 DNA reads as TGTGCCACCAATCGGACAGTAGTTAGCAATCAGCCCCAGCATTTT. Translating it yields CATNRTVVSNQPQHF.